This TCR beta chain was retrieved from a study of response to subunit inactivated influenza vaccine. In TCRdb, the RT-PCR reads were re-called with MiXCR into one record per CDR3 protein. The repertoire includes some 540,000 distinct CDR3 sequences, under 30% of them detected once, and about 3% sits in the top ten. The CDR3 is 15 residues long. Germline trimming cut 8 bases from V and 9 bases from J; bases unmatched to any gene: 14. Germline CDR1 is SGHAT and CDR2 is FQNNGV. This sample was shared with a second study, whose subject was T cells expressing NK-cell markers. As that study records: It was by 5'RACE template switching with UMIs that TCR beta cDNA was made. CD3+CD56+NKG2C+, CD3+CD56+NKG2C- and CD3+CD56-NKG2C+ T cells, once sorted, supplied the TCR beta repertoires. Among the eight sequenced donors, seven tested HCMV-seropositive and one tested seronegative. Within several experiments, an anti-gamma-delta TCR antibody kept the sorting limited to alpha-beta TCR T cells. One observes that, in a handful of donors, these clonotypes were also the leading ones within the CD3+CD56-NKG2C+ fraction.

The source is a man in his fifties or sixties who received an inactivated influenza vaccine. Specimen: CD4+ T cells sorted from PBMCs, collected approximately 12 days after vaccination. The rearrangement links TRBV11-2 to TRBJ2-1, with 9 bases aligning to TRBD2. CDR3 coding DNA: TGTGCCAGCTCTAGAGGTAGCGGGAGTTCTAGTGAGCAGTTCTTC. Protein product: CASSRGSGSSSEQFF.